A single sample is the source of the 24 T cell receptor beta chains below, sequenced in a study of T cells in Graves' hyperthyroidism and ophthalmopathy. TCR beta CDR3 regions were amplified from RNA transcripts. The HTBI primer set was used in a first-round RT-PCR of the TCR CDR3. From the multiplex PCR reads, TCRdb called clonotypes with MiXCR, one entry per CDR3 protein. The repertoire holds 250,000 to 400,000 distinct CDR3 sequences, about an eighth seen once, with 30% to 40% in the top ten. Material for sequencing was blood. These receptors came from a middle-aged woman with Graves' ophthalmopathy.

The V call is TRBV4-2, the J call TRBJ2-7, with D possibly being TRBD2 (6 bases). Trimming cost V 0 bases and J 3 bases, with 18 bases left between them. The CDR3 covers 17 residues. Per the germline V gene, CDR1 is LGHNA and CDR2 is YNFKEQ. DNA of the CDR3: TGTGCCAGCAGCCAAGATCCTTTCGCGGGGCCGTACTACGAGCAGTACTTC. Amino acids: CASSQDPFAGPYYEQYF.

Ten or more counts support this clonotype. This chain links TRBV3-1 with TRBJ1-5; a possible D gene is TRBD1 (5 bases). The V gene's germline CDR1 is LGHDT and CDR2 YNNKEL (reference sequence). V was clipped by 1 base and J by 1 base, with 8 bases between them. This CDR3 comprises 15 residues. CDR3 loop: CASSQGQLSNQPQHF. The CDR3 nucleotides are TGTGCCAGCAGCCAAGGACAGTTGAGCAATCAGCCCCAGCATTTT. Drawing the rest from reference TRBV3-1 and TRBJ1-5, the complete variable domain is DTAVSQTPKYLVTQMGNDKSIKCEQNLGHDTMYWYKQDSKKFLKIMFSYNNKELIINETVPNRFSPKSPDKAHLNLHINSLELGDSAVYFCASSQGQLSNQPQHFGDGTRLSIL.

This clonotype showed up many times. DNA of the CDR3: TGTGCCAGCAGCCTCACAACAGGATATCCCTACCTTTTTGGCTACACCTTC. This encodes CASSLTTGYPYLFGYTF. This chain joins TRBV3-1 and TRBJ1-2; D is possibly TRBD1 (5 bases). CDR1 is LGHDT, CDR2 YNNKEL, per germline (reference sequence). This CDR3 has 17 amino acids. Trimming cost V 4 bases and J 7 bases, with 25 bases left between them.

In its sample, this clonotype was seen many times. CDR3 sequence: CASSPQGGVKGNTEAFF. The CDR3 region has the DNA TGTGCCAGCAGCCCCCAAGGGGGGGTAAAGGGGAACACTGAAGCTTTCTTT. V and J are TRBV12-3 or TRBV12-4 and TRBJ1-1; D perhaps matches TRBD1 (6 bases). V dropped 6 bases and J dropped 1 base, with 21 bases sitting between them. The CDR3 contains 17 residues.

This clonotype was detected ten times or more. The chain is built from TRBV6-5 and TRBJ1-2, with TRBD1 matching 8 bases. Germline trimming cut 4 bases from V and 5 bases from J; bases unmatched to any gene: 6. There are 14 residues in the CDR3. Germline values: CDR1 MNHEY, CDR2 SVGAGI. This CDR3 is CASSLNRGSYGYTF. CDR3 bases: TGTGCCAGCAGTTTAAACAGGGGGAGTTATGGCTACACCTTC.

This rearrangement joins TRBV29-1 to TRBJ2-2; D is uncertain. This CDR3 is built from 13 residues. Per the germline V gene, CDR1 is SQVTM and CDR2 is ANQGSEA. V gave up 3 bases and J gave up 1 base, with 6 bases separating them. CDR3 sequence reads: CSVDLRNTGELFF. CDR3 sequence (DNA): TGCAGCGTTGATCTCCGGAACACCGGGGAGCTGTTTTTT.

At least ten counts were recorded for this clonotype. J is TRBJ2-7 and V is TRBV28, with TRBD1 matching over 9 bases. CDR3 length: 16 residues. Germline V CDR1 and CDR2: MDHEN, SYDVKM. The V and J ends lost 6 bases and 1 base, in that order; junction bases with no gene match: 10. CDR3 region: CASSSGGTGKSYEQYF. For the CDR3, the DNA is TGTGCCAGCAGCTCAGGAGGGACAGGGAAATCCTACGAGCAGTACTTC.

This clonotype occurred a few times. The CDR3 sequence: CASSPLHFVGYTF. The CDR3 DNA is TGTGCCAGCAGCCCTCTCCATTTTGTGGGCTACACCTTC. The chain employs TRBV3-1 and TRBJ1-2; no definite D call. The V end lost 4 bases, the J end lost 8 bases, and 14 bases lay between the germline ends. Germline V gives CDR1 LGHDT, CDR2 YNNKEL (reference sequence). This CDR3 has 13 residues.

This clonotype was recorded many times. The rearrangement joins TRBV20-1 to TRBJ2-3; 8 bases are a match to TRBD2. This CDR3 region has 16 residues. Germline loops: CDR1 DFQATT, CDR2 SNEGSKA (reference sequence). V was clipped by 0 bases and J by 0 bases; unmatched bases: 5. The CDR3 loop reads CSARDQAGESTDTQYF. The CDR3 coding sequence is TGCAGTGCTAGAGATCAAGCGGGAGAGAGCACAGATACGCAGTATTTT.

This clonotype was detected ten times or more. The CDR3 nucleotides are TGTGCCAGTAGTCCCACTGCCGAGACCCAGTACTTC. It encodes CASSPTAETQYF. The V and J genes are TRBV19 and TRBJ2-5; D is uncertain. Between the trimmed V and J ends, which lost 5 bases and 5 bases, there was a span of 9 bases. The CDR3 sequence is 12 residues long. CDR1 LNHDA and CDR2 SQIVND come from the germline V gene (reference sequence).

This clonotype was counted many times. The chain has TRBV20-1 and TRBJ2-2, with D hard to call. With 0 bases removed from V and 7 bases from J, the gap between germline ends came to 15 bases. Germline V gives CDR1 DFQATT, CDR2 SNEGSKA (reference sequence). This CDR3 is 15 amino acids long. This CDR3 reads CSARDPARLLGELFF. In DNA, the CDR3 is TGCAGTGCTAGAGACCCCGCCAGGTTGCTCGGGGAGCTGTTTTTT.

This clonotype was detected ten times or more. The rearrangement links TRBV12-3 or TRBV12-4 to TRBJ2-1; TRBD2 matches 7 bases. The V segment lost 3 bases and the J segment 3 bases; nucleotides outside the gene matches: 8. The CDR3 totals 16 residues. For the CDR3, the DNA is TGTGCCAGCAGTTTCCGGACGGGGGGTTTCTACAATGAGCAGTTCTTC. Residues: CASSFRTGGFYNEQFF.

This clonotype was seen at least ten times. This sequence joins TRBV3-1 and TRBJ2-7; no reliable D call. The V end was cut by 1 base, the J end by 2 bases, with 3 bases between. The length of the CDR3 is 12 residues. Per the germline V gene, CDR1 is LGHDT and CDR2 is YNNKEL (reference sequence). This chain's CDR3 is CASSQVPYEQYF. CDR3 nucleotide sequence: TGTGCCAGCAGCCAAGTCCCCTACGAGCAGTACTTC.

This chain joins TRBV4-1 and TRBJ2-1, with D possibly matching TRBD1 (6 bases). V was pared by 4 bases and J by 0 bases, with 16 bases between. The CDR3 extends over 17 amino acids. CDR1 is MGHRA and CDR2 is YSYEKL in the germline V gene. CDR3 in amino acids: CASSRNYRASSYNEQFF. The CDR3 bases are TGCGCCAGCAGCCGAAACTACAGGGCGAGCTCCTACAATGAGCAGTTCTTC.

The table lists this clonotype with many counts. This chain uses TRBV6-1 with TRBJ2-1; no clear D. CDR3 length equals 14 residues. Deletions cut 4 bases from V and 5 bases from J, with 12 bases between. Looked up from germline, CDR1 is MNHNS and CDR2 is SASEGT. CDR3 sequence: CASSVSQGHNEQFF. CDR3 DNA: TGTGCCAGCAGTGTGAGTCAAGGACACAATGAGCAGTTCTTC.

This clonotype was counted a few times. V and J are TRBV20-1 and TRBJ2-2, with TRBD1 matching 7 bases. CDR3 length: 14 amino acids. Losses at the gene ends were 3 bases for V and 4 bases for J; bases not matched to a gene: 5. CDR1 DFQATT and CDR2 SNEGSKA come from the germline V gene (reference sequence). CDR3 DNA sequence: TGCAGTGCTAGCGACAGGGTTATCACCGGGGAGCTGTTTTTT. The encoded protein is CSASDRVITGELFF.

This clonotype was seen repeatedly, ten times or more. V is TRBV12-3 or TRBV12-4 and J is TRBJ2-5; D possibly matches TRBD1 or TRBD2 (6 bases each). There are 15 residues in the CDR3. V dropped 7 bases and J dropped 4 bases, with 19 bases sitting between them. Here the CDR3 DNA reads TGTGCCAGCACCCGGGGCCAAGGGGGGCGAGAGACCCAGTACTTC. Encoded protein: CASTRGQGGRETQYF.

This clonotype was counted many times. V and J are TRBV28 and TRBJ1-4, with a weak D call TRBD1 (5 bases). This CDR3 has 14 amino acids. Germline lookup yields CDR1 MDHEN and CDR2 SYDVKM. V gave up 1 base and J gave up 5 bases, with 8 bases separating them. CDR3 protein: CASSLYRKNEKLFF. For the CDR3, the DNA is TGTGCCAGCAGTTTATACAGGAAAAATGAAAAACTGTTTTTT.

This clonotype was recorded many times. The chain links TRBV12-5 to TRBJ2-2, with 10 positions matching TRBD1. Trimming took 6 bases from V and 1 from J; bases not matched to a gene: 8. There are 17 residues in the CDR3. The germline V gene encodes CDR1 LGHNT and CDR2 FRNRAP. The CDR3 spells CASGHRQGARNTGELFF. CDR3 bases: TGTGCTAGTGGACACCGACAGGGGGCTAGGAACACCGGGGAGCTGTTTTTT.

This clonotype was seen ten or more times. This chain joins TRBV11-2 and TRBJ2-1, with a tentative D call TRBD2 (6 bases). The V and J ends lost 6 bases and 0 bases respectively, with 15 bases between them. The CDR3 has 16 amino acids. CDR1 and CDR2 from the germline V gene are SGHAT and FQNNGV. The CDR3 DNA reads TGTGCCAGCAGAACCAGCGGAGGGAGCTCCTACAATGAGCAGTTCTTC. Translating it yields CASRTSGGSSYNEQFF.

This clonotype was counted between two and nine times. V is TRBV5-1 and J is TRBJ2-3; the D gene is possibly TRBD2 (5 bases). CDR1 and CDR2 from the germline V gene are SGHRS and YFSETQ. CDR3 length: 15 amino acids. The ends were cut back, 0 bases at V and 1 base at J, with 9 bases in the middle. Here the CDR3 reads CASSLDGVGTDTQYF. CDR3 nucleotide sequence: TGCGCCAGCAGCTTGGACGGGGTCGGCACAGATACGCAGTATTTT. The entire variable domain, with the rest obtained from reference TRBV5-1 and TRBJ2-3, is as follows: KAGVTQTPRYLIKTRGQQVTLSCSPISGHRSVSWYQQTPGQGLQFLFEYFSETQRNKGNFPGRFSGRQFSNSRSEMNVSTLELGDSALYLCASSLDGVGTDTQYFGPGTRLTVL.

The V and J genes are TRBV7-9 and TRBJ2-2; no clear D. This CDR3 region has 15 residues. With 5 bases removed from V and 1 base from J, the gap between germline ends came to 11 bases. Germline V lookup: CDR1 SEHNR, CDR2 FQNEAQ (reference sequence). The CDR3 is CASSPGLGNTGELFF. CDR3 nucleotides: TGTGCCAGCAGCCCAGGTCTTGGGAACACCGGGGAGCTGTTTTTT.

In this sample, this clonotype turned up many times. The chain carries TRBV29-1 and TRBJ1-5; 7 nucleotides line up with TRBD1. CDR3 size: 13 residues. Looked up from germline, CDR1 is SQVTM and CDR2 is ANQGSEA. Trimming cost V 6 bases and J 7 bases; bases outside gene matches: 9. Here the CDR3 reads CSVAKGANQPQHF. CDR3 DNA: TGCAGCGTCGCGAAGGGGGCAAACCAGCCCCAGCATTTT. Full variable domain (missing parts from reference TRBV29-1 and TRBJ1-5): SAVISQKPSRDICQRGTSLTIQCQVDSQVTMMFWYRQQPGQSLTLIATANQGSEATYESGFVIDKFPISRPNLTFSTLTVSNMSPEDSSIYLCSVAKGANQPQHFGDGTRLSIL.

This clonotype was recorded many times. This rearrangement joins TRBV12-3 or TRBV12-4 to TRBJ1-2; D unresolved. This CDR3 is built from 13 residues. V lost 6 bases and J lost 6, with 14 bases in between. The CDR3 sequence: CASSKTRDHGYTF. Written as DNA, the CDR3 is TGTGCCAGCAGCAAGACACGAGATCATGGCTACACCTTC.